This T cell receptor beta chain was identified during a study of blood T cells in healthy people across ages. Study-level points and caveats: There were more naive CD4+ cells and higher diversity in long-lived donors than in aged donors.

Through a sample-barcoded 5' primer and a J-beta primer mix, a second PCR was run for 7 to 11 cycles. TCRdb re-called the 5' RACE reads with MiXCR, one entry per CDR3 protein. The profile shows 600,000 to 800,000 distinct CDR3 sequences, under 65% of them singletons. As concerns this clonotype: Its specificity is not known.

The germline V gene has CDR1 DFQATT and CDR2 SNEGSKA (reference sequence). This CDR3 has 13 amino acids. Trimming removed 5 bases at V and 5 bases at J, with 15 bases between. The genes are TRBV20-1 and TRBJ2-5; tentatively, D is TRBD2 (5 bases). The receptor was derived from an elderly woman in good health. The sample taken for sequencing was blood. The CDR3 region has the DNA TGCAGTGCTGAGGGCCCTGCTACCGAGACCCAGTACTTC. Translating it yields CSAEGPATETQYF.